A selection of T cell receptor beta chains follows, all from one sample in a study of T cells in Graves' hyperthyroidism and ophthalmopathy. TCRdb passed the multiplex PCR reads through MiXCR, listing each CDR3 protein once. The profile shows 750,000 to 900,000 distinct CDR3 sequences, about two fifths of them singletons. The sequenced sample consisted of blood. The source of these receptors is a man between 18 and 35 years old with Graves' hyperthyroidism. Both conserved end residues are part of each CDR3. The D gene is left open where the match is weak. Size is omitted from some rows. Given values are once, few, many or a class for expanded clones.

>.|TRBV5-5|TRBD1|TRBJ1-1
TGTGCCAGCAGCCGGGCCGGCGACAGGGGAAGGTGGACTGAAGCTTTCTTT
CASSRAGDRGRWTEAFF
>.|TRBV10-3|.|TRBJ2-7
TGTGCCATCAGTGGTATACCAGCGCTAAGCTCCTACGAGCAGTACTTC
CAISGIPALSSYEQYF
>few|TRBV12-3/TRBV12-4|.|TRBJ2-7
TGTGCCAGCAGTTTGGCCAGGGTTTACGAGCAGTACTTC
CASSLARVYEQYF
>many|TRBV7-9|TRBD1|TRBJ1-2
TGTGCCAGCAGCACCCTGGACAGGGGCACCTATGGCTACACCTTC
CASSTLDRGTYGYTF
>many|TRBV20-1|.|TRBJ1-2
TGCAGTGCCATCTCTACCGACAGCTATGGCTACACCTTC
CSAISTDSYGYTF
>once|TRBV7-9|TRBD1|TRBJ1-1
TGTGCCGGCAGCGCGACAGGGGGCGGTAATGAAGCTTTCTTT
CAGSATGGGNEAFF
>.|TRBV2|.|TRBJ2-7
TGTGCCAGCAGTGAAGAGCCGGACATCACCCACTACGAGCAGTACTTC
CASSEEPDITHYEQYF
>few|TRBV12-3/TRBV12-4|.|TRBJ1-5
TGTGCCAGTAGGGGATTTTTTGTCCAGCCCCAGCATTTT
CASRGFFVQPQHF
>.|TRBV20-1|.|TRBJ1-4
TGCAGTGCTAGTACCGGTACAACTATAGACAAACTGTTTTTT
CSASTGTTIDKLFF
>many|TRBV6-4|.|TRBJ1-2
TGTGCCAGCAGTGCGGGGCCTAACTATGGCTACACCTTC
CASSAGPNYGYTF
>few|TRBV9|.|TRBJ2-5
TGTGCCAGCAGCCAAAACAGGGTCCAGGGAGAGACCCAGTACTTC
CASSQNRVQGETQYF
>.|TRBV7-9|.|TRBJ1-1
TGTGCCAGCAGCTTAGCGCAAGGGATTTGGACTGAAGCTTTCTTT
CASSLAQGIWTEAFF
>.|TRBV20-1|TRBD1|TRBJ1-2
TGCAGTGCTCCCGGGACAGCCTATGGCTACACCTTC
CSAPGTAYGYTF
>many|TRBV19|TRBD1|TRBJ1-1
TGTGCCAGTAGAACCGGGACAGGCGGCCGCATGAACACTGAAGCTTTCTTT
CASRTGTGGRMNTEAFF
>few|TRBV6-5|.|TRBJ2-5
TGTGCCAGCAGTTACGGTCTGGGGCGACCTCAAGAGACCCAGTACTTC
CASSYGLGRPQETQYF
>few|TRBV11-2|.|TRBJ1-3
TGCGCCAGCAGTACAGTCCAGGGGAAATCTGGAAACACCATATATTTT
CASSTVQGKSGNTIYF
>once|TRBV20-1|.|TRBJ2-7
TGCAATGCTAGAGTGGGGAATTTAGGGGAGCAGTACTTC
CNARVGNLGEQYF
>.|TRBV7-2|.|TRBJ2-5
TGTGCCAGCAGCTTAGACTCATACACCCAGTACTTC
CASSLDSYTQYF
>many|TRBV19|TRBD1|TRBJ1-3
TGTGCCAGTACACAGGGGCGCTCTGGAAACACCATATATTTT
CASTQGRSGNTIYF
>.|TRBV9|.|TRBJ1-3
TGTGCCAGCAGCACCTCCAGGGGCTCGGGAAACACCATATATTTT
CASSTSRGSGNTIYF
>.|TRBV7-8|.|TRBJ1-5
TGTGCCAGCAGCTTAGGCACGGGACACCCAAATCAGCCCCAGCATTTT
CASSLGTGHPNQPQHF
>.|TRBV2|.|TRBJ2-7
TGTGCCAGCAGCTTCATTGAGGCGGGGGAGCAGTACTTC
CASSFIEAGEQYF
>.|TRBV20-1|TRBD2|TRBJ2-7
TGCAGTGCTAGAGATCGGAGGACTAGCAACTACGAGCAGTACTTC
CSARDRRTSNYEQYF
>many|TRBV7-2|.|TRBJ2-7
TGTGCCAGCAGCTTACGGACGGTCCCCTACGAGCAGTACTTC
CASSLRTVPYEQYF
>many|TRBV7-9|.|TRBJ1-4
TGTGCCAGCAGCGGAACAGGACTCGGGTGGGAAAAACTGTTTTTT
CASSGTGLGWEKLFF
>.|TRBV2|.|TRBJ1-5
TGTGCCAGCAGTTCGGGGACAATTAGCAATCAGCCCCAGCATTTT
CASSSGTISNQPQHF
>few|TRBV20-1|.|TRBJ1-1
TGCAGTGCTAGTAGGGTCGGGCCCGGAGCTTTCTTT
CSASRVGPGAFF
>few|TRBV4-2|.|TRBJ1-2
TGTGCCAGCAGCCAAGAGGACACCTCCCATGGCTACACCTTC
CASSQEDTSHGYTF
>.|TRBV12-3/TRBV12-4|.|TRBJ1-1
TGTGCCAGCAGGAGCCTGTCTGAAGCTTTCTTT
CASRSLSEAFF
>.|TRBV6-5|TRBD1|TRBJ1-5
TGTGCCATCAGTTACCACAGGGGTAGTGGTCAGCCCCAGCATTTT
CAISYHRGSGQPQHF
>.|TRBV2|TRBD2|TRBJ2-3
TGTGCCAGCAGTACCGGACTAGCGGGAGGGGGGGATACGCAGTATTTT
CASSTGLAGGGDTQYF
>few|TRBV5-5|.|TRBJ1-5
TGTGCCAGCAGCCTCCTGGGGACACCCGATCAGCCCCAGCATTTT
CASSLLGTPDQPQHF
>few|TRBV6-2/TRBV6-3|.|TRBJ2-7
TGTGCCAGCAGAGGGGGGATTAATCACGAGCAGTACTTC
CASRGGINHEQYF
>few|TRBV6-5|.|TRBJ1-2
TGTGCCAGCAGTCGAAGGGAACACTATGGCTACACCTTC
CASSRREHYGYTF
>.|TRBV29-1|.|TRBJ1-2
TGCAGCTTAGGACAGAAAAGTGGCTACACCTTC
CSLGQKSGYTF
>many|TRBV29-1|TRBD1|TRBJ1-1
TGCAGCGTCGAGGACAGGAGGGGCACTGAAGCTTTCTTT
CSVEDRRGTEAFF
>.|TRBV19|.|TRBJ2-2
TGTGCCACTTACCGATACGGGGACGGGGAGCTGTTTTTT
CATYRYGDGELFF
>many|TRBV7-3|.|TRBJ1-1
TGTGCCAGCAGCTCCCCCGGGTTAACTGAAGCTTTCTTT
CASSSPGLTEAFF
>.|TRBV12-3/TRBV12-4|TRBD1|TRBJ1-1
TGTGCCAGCAGTTTAGTACAGGGGGCTAGCACTGAAGCTTTCTTT
CASSLVQGASTEAFF
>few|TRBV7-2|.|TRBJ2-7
TGTGCCAGCAGCTTAACAAGGGAATCCTACGAGCAGTACTTC
CASSLTRESYEQYF
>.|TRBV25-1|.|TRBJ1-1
TGTGCCAGCGTCACAGGGCACAACACTGAAGCTCTCTTT
CASVTGHNTEALF
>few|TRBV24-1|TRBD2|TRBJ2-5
TGTGCCACTGCGGGACTAGCGGGAGGAGGGAAGGAGACCCAGTACTTC
CATAGLAGGGKETQYF
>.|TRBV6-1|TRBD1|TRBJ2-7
TGTGCCAGCAGTGAATGGGACAGGGGCGACGAGCAGTACTTC
CASSEWDRGDEQYF
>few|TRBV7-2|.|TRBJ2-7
TGTGCCAGCAGCTTAGGGCTAGCACAGATCTACGAGCAGTACTTC
CASSLGLAQIYEQYF
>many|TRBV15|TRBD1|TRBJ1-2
TGTGCCACCAGCAGAGATCTACGGGACAGGGGCACCTATGGCTACACCTTC
CATSRDLRDRGTYGYTF
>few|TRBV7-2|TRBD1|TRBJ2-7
TGTGCCAGCAGCCTCCGACAGGGCCCATGGTGGGAGCAGTACTTC
CASSLRQGPWWEQYF
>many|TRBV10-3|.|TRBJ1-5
TGTGCCATCAGTGATCAGACGGCAGACCGTCAGCCCCAGCATTTT
CAISDQTADRQPQHF
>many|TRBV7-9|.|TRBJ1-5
TGTGCCAGCAGCTCCCAGACAGGATGGGATCAGCCCCAGCATTTT
CASSSQTGWDQPQHF
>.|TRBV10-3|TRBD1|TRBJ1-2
TGTGCCATCAGCTTGGATACAGGGGGCTCTGGCTACACCTTC
CAISLDTGGSGYTF
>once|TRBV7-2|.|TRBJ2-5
TGTGCCAGCAGCTCTCGGACGACTCAAGCCCAAGAGACCCAGTACTTC
CASSSRTTQAQETQYF
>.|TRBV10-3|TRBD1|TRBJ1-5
TGTGCCACCGGGACAGGGGGCGGTGATCAGCCCCAGCATTTT
CATGTGGGDQPQHF
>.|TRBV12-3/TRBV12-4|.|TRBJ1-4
TGTGCCAGCGGACGAGGAGAGAATGAAAAACTGTTTTTT
CASGRGENEKLFF
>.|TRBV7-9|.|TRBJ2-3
TGTGCCAGCAGCCCGGGACCGATCGGAGCCCACACAGATACGCAGTATTTT
CASSPGPIGAHTDTQYF
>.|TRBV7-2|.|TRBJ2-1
TGTGCCAGCAGCTTGGCAGGCCGGGAGCAGTTCTTC
CASSLAGREQFF
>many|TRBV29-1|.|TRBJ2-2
TGCAGCGGAGGCAGGAGTTCCACCGGGGAGCTGTTTTTT
CSGGRSSTGELFF